The rows below give T cell receptor beta chains drawn from one sample of a study of blood T cell repertoires in COVID-19. TCRdb's copy holds only in-frame clones and misses some; the assay was immunoSEQ multiplex PCR. The sample contains more than 95,000 clones, about 76% of which appear only once. The material sequenced was peripheral blood. These receptors all stem from a woman between 70 and 85 years old with acute or convalescent COVID-19. The CDR3 runs from the conserved cysteine through the conserved F or W. Fields, in order: J gene, clone size, D gene, V gene, CDR3 protein, CDR3 DNA. A D gene is named only where the DNA matches it firmly. Clone sizes are given selectively: once, few, many, or a class where the clone is expanded.

>TRBJ1-1|.|TRBD1|TRBV19
CASSTRTGDRTEAFF
TGTGCCAGTAGTACCCGGACAGGAGATAGGACTGAAGCTTTCTTT
>TRBJ1-5|.|.|TRBV6-1
CASSESRAQPQHF
TGTGCCAGCAGTGAGTCCAGGGCACAGCCCCAGCATTTT
>TRBJ1-2|.|.|TRBV24-1
CATSDPGRYGYTF
TGTGCCACCAGTGACCCTGGTCGGTATGGCTACACCTTC
>TRBJ1-1|once|.|TRBV29-1
CSVLLKGLDTEAFF
TGCAGCGTCCTGCTGAAGGGGCTGGACACTGAAGCTTTCTTT
>TRBJ1-1|.|TRBD1|TRBV7-9
CASTHPTGRTEAFF
TGTGCCAGCACCCATCCGACAGGGCGGACTGAAGCTTTCTTT
>TRBJ2-7|once|.|TRBV29-1
CSVTVSYEQYF
TGCAGCGTGACAGTATCCTACGAGCAGTACTTC
>TRBJ1-4|.|TRBD1|TRBV7-9
CASSSKDRVGEKLFF
TGTGCCAGCAGTTCTAAGGACAGGGTAGGAGAAAAACTGTTTTTT
>TRBJ2-1|.|.|TRBV29-1
CSASAGSSYNEQFF
TGCAGCGCCTCGGCGGGGAGCTCCTACAATGAGCAGTTCTTC
>TRBJ2-5|.|.|TRBV3-1/TRBV3-2
CASSQGDWTEQETQYF
TGTGCCAGCAGCCAAGGGGACTGGACCGAGCAAGAGACCCAGTACTTC
>TRBJ2-5|few|TRBD1|TRBV29-1
CSADRGAETQYF
TGCAGCGCCGACAGGGGCGCAGAGACCCAGTACTTC
>TRBJ1-1|few|.|TRBV28
CASSPARQSTEAFF
TGTGCCAGCAGCCCCGCCCGACAATCAACTGAAGCTTTCTTT
>TRBJ2-7|medium-sized|.|TRBV14
CASSQANYEQYF
TGTGCCAGCAGCCAAGCAAACTACGAGCAGTACTTC
>TRBJ2-6|.|.|TRBV5-1
CASSLKQDSGANVLTF
TGCGCCAGCAGCTTGAAACAGGACTCTGGGGCCAACGTCCTGACTTTC
>TRBJ2-7|.|.|TRBV5-1
CPSLRRWGGRGWQQYF
TGCCCCAGTTTGCGCCGTTGGGGGGGCCGGGGGTGGCAGCAGTACTTC
>TRBJ1-4|few|.|TRBV18
CASSPDTKKLFF
TGTGCCAGCTCCCCCGACACGAAAAAACTGTTTTTT
>TRBJ1-2|.|.|TRBV30
CAWVTGPNYGYTF
TGTGCCTGGGTGACAGGCCCAAACTATGGCTACACCTTC
>TRBJ2-2|.|TRBD1|TRBV25-1
CAAMTGDGTGELFF
TGTGCCGCCATGACAGGGGACGGAACCGGGGAGCTGTTTTTT
>TRBJ2-7|once|.|TRBV6-6
CASNRLTGLSYEQYF
TGTGCCAGCAACCGACTTACAGGGCTCAGTTACGAGCAGTACTTC
>TRBJ1-1|.|.|TRBV14
CASSPNPGGTEAFF
TGTGCCAGCAGCCCAAACCCGGGGGGGACTGAAGCTTTCTTT
>TRBJ1-1|few|TRBD1|TRBV7-9
CASSLVRGRGTEAFF
TGTGCCAGCAGCTTAGTCAGGGGGCGCGGCACTGAAGCTTTCTTT
>TRBJ2-2|.|TRBD2|TRBV4-3
CASSQSSGGAVTGELFF
TGCGCCAGCAGCCAATCTAGCGGGGGGGCCGTCACCGGGGAGCTGTTTTTT
>TRBJ1-6|.|TRBD1|TRBV6-5
CASRNGQGGNSPLHF
TGTGCCAGCAGGAACGGACAGGGAGGTAATTCACCCCTCCACTTT
>TRBJ2-3|once|.|TRBV6-2/TRBV6-3
CASSYLPGQDSTDTQYF
TGTGCCAGCAGTTACCTACCGGGACAAGATAGCACAGATACGCAGTATTTT
>TRBJ1-2|.|TRBD1|TRBV12-3/TRBV12-4
CASSGDRDYGYTF
TGTGCCAGCAGTGGGGACAGGGACTATGGCTACACCTTC
>TRBJ1-1|.|.|TRBV5-1
CASSLGFAMAGTEAFF
TGCGCCAGCAGCTTGGGCTTTGCGATGGCGGGAACTGAAGCTTTCTTT